The rows below give T cell receptor beta chains drawn from one sample of a study of shared clonotypes between healthy human individuals. Only in-frame clones appear in the TCRdb table, and some are missing; sequencing was by immunoSEQ multiplex PCR. The sample includes 950,000 to 1,100,000 clones, more than 65% of them seen just once. The source material was memory CD4+ T cells sorted from blood. These receptors were collected from a young man in good health. Both conserved end residues are part of each CDR3. D genes are given only for firm matches. Clone sizes are given selectively: once, few, many, or a class where the clone is expanded.

clone size: .
V gene: TRBV30
J gene: TRBJ2-7
D gene: TRBD1
CDR3 protein: CAWKGQGINEQYF
CDR3 DNA: TGTGCCTGGAAGGGACAGGGGATCAACGAGCAGTACTTC

clone size: .
V gene: TRBV18
J gene: TRBJ1-1
D gene: .
CDR3 protein: CASSLSGGEAFF
CDR3 DNA: TGTGCCAGCTCACTATCCGGGGGGGAAGCTTTCTTT

clone size: .
V gene: TRBV9
J gene: TRBJ2-2
D gene: .
CDR3 protein: CASSVGLSGELFF
CDR3 DNA: TGTGCCAGCAGCGTAGGACTTTCCGGGGAGCTGTTTTTT

clone size: .
V gene: TRBV2
J gene: TRBJ1-6
D gene: TRBD1
CDR3 protein: CASTPRGQGNSPLHF
CDR3 DNA: TGTGCCAGCACCCCAAGGGGGCAGGGGAATTCACCCCTCCACTTT

clone size: .
V gene: TRBV4-1
J gene: TRBJ2-1
D gene: TRBD2
CDR3 protein: CASSRSPGGETGNEQFF
CDR3 DNA: TGCGCCAGCAGCCGGTCACCTGGGGGGGAGACCGGCAATGAGCAGTTCTTC

clone size: .
V gene: TRBV25-1
J gene: TRBJ2-5
D gene: .
CDR3 protein: CASSEFGGETQYF
CDR3 DNA: TGTGCCAGCAGTGAATTTGGAGGGGAGACCCAGTACTTC

clone size: few
V gene: TRBV19
J gene: TRBJ2-5
D gene: .
CDR3 protein: CASSATGWETQYF
CDR3 DNA: TGTGCCAGTAGTGCTACGGGGTGGGAGACCCAGTACTTC

clone size: .
V gene: TRBV5-1
J gene: TRBJ2-7
D gene: TRBD2
CDR3 protein: CASKIIAGDYEQYF
CDR3 DNA: TGCGCCAGCAAGATTATAGCGGGAGACTACGAGCAGTACTTC

clone size: .
V gene: TRBV6-1
J gene: TRBJ2-3
D gene: .
CDR3 protein: CASRRTRSTDTQYF
CDR3 DNA: TGTGCCAGCAGGCGTACCCGTAGCACAGATACGCAGTATTTT

clone size: .
V gene: TRBV7-2
J gene: TRBJ2-5
D gene: .
CDR3 protein: CASSIPGPSRETQYF
CDR3 DNA: TGTGCCAGCAGTATTCCGGGACCCTCAAGGGAGACCCAGTACTTC

clone size: .
V gene: TRBV6-1
J gene: TRBJ2-6
D gene: TRBD1
CDR3 protein: CASSEGGNRGSPGANVLTF
CDR3 DNA: TGTGCCAGCAGTGAAGGAGGGAACAGGGGGTCCCCTGGGGCCAACGTCCTGACTTTC

clone size: .
V gene: TRBV6-1
J gene: TRBJ2-7
D gene: TRBD1
CDR3 protein: CASSESSTGGGEQYF
CDR3 DNA: TGTGCCAGCAGTGAATCCTCAACAGGGGGCGGCGAGCAGTACTTC